The 28 T cell receptor beta chains below come from one sample, sequenced in a study of blood T cell repertoires in COVID-19. TCRdb's copy holds only in-frame clones and misses some; the assay was immunoSEQ multiplex PCR. The sample lists some 320,000 clones, just under 90% occurring once. Sequenced sample: PBMCs or T cells enriched from blood (not recorded which). These TCRs come from a woman between 50 and 59 years old who had been exposed to COVID-19.

The V gene is TRBV24-1, the J gene TRBJ2-7, with D perhaps TRBD2 (7 bases). With 2 bases removed from V and 4 bases from J, the gap between germline ends came to 11 bases. Germline CDR1 is KGHDR and CDR2 is SFDVKD. The CDR3 sequence is 14 residues long. The DNA for the CDR3 is TGTGCCACCAGTGATTCGGGGGGCAGGTACGAGCAGTACTTC. Translated, it gives CATSDSGGRYEQYF.

The chain has TRBV5-8 and TRBJ2-5; tentatively, D is TRBD2 (6 bases). The ends were cut back, 6 bases at V and 9 bases at J, with 18 bases in the middle. From germline, CDR1 is SGHTS and CDR2 YDEGEE. The CDR3 is 13 residues long. The CDR3 DNA reads as TGTGCCAGCATCCCGGGGGTTCCCTCGCCCCAGTACTTC. Protein product: CASIPGVPSPQYF.

This clone was seen a few times. The CDR3 DNA follows: TGTGCCACCCCGGACAGAACGAACTATGGCTACACCTTC. Translation: CATPDRTNYGYTF. J is TRBJ1-2 and V is TRBV19; tentatively, D is TRBD1 (6 bases). V gave up 10 bases and J gave up 2 bases, with 14 bases separating them. Germline lookup yields CDR1 LNHDA and CDR2 SQIVND (reference sequence). This CDR3 region has 13 residues.

This clone showed up just a few times. This chain connects TRBV5-4 to TRBJ2-3; 10 bases are a match to TRBD2. V lost 4 bases to trimming and J lost 2 bases; unmatched junction nucleotides: 10. The germline CDR1 and CDR2 sequences are SGHNT and YYREEE (reference sequence). The CDR3 contains 17 residues. The CDR3 reads CASSRSGLAGVTDTQYF. The CDR3 nucleotides read TGTGCCAGCAGCCGGTCCGGGCTAGCGGGGGTCACAGATACGCAGTATTTT.

V and J are TRBV5-3 and TRBJ1-2; TRBD1 aligns across 8 bases. TRBV5-3 is classed as an ORF, of uncertain function. This CDR3 region has 15 residues. V gave up 4 bases and J gave up 0 bases; unmatched junction bases: 5. CDR3 nucleotide sequence: TGTGCCAGAAGCGTCAGGGGGCCGGCTAACTATGGCTACACCTTC. Translation gives CARSVRGPANYGYTF.

V is TRBV30 and J is TRBJ1-1, with D possibly TRBD1 on 6 matching bases. The CDR3 spans 14 residues. Trimming removed 2 bases at V and 0 bases at J, with 10 bases between. Germline loops: CDR1 GTSNPN, CDR2 SVGIG (reference sequence). CDR3 sequence reads: CAWSMGTLNTEAFF. Here the CDR3 DNA reads TGTGCCTGGAGTATGGGGACACTGAACACTGAAGCTTTCTTT.

The rearrangement uses TRBV9 and TRBJ2-5; D perhaps matches TRBD1 (7 bases). Germline values: CDR1 SGDLS, CDR2 YYNGEE. V was clipped by 4 bases and J by 0 bases, with 19 bases between them. There are 17 residues in the CDR3. The CDR3 DNA follows: TGTGCCAGCAGCCCTACAGGGGACTTATTGTACCAAGAGACCCAGTACTTC. The encoded protein is CASSPTGDLLYQETQYF. Using reference TRBV9 and TRBJ2-5 for the parts outside the CDR3, the full variable domain is DSGVTQTPKHLITATGQRVTLRCSPRSGDLSVYWYQQSLDQGLQFLIQYYNGEERAKGNILERFSAQQFPDLHSELNLSSLELGDSALYFCASSPTGDLLYQETQYFGPGTRLLVL.

The chain links TRBV28 to TRBJ2-7; a possible D gene is TRBD2 (5 bases). The CDR3 covers 15 residues. The V gene lost 2 bases and the J gene lost 0 bases, with 11 bases spanning the gap. In germline, CDR1 is MDHEN, CDR2 SYDVKM. In DNA, the CDR3 is TGTGCCAGCAGTTTAACGGAGGAAAGCTCCTACGAGCAGTACTTC. Translation: CASSLTEESSYEQYF.

The V and J genes are TRBV5-1 and TRBJ2-2, with 8 bases identical to TRBD1. Germline trimming cut 2 bases from V and 0 bases from J; bases unmatched to any gene: 3. The germline V gene has CDR1 SGHRS and CDR2 YFSETQ. The CDR3 is made up of 16 amino acids. CDR3 in amino acids: CASSFRTGSNTGELFF. The CDR3 bases are TGCGCCAGCAGCTTCAGGACAGGGTCGAACACCGGGGAGCTGTTTTTT.

This chain connects TRBV9 to TRBJ1-6; D is uncertain. The germline V gene encodes CDR1 SGDLS and CDR2 YYNGEE. With 0 bases removed from V and 9 bases from J, the gap between germline ends came to 13 bases. The CDR3 has 15 residues. CDR3 amino acids: CASSVGGRGSSPLHF. The CDR3 DNA reads TGTGCCAGCAGCGTAGGTGGGCGTGGGAGTTCACCCCTCCACTTT.

J is TRBJ2-7 and V is TRBV18; TRBD1 matches 9 bases. Trimming removed 0 bases from V and 3 bases from J; junction bases left unmatched: 9. The CDR3 runs 17 residues. Germline V gives CDR1 KGHSH, CDR2 LQKENI. As DNA, the CDR3 is TGTGCCAGCTCACCACCGTTAGACGGACAGGGGCACTACGAGCAGTACTTC. Translated: CASSPPLDGQGHYEQYF.

The chain recombines TRBV10-1 with TRBJ1-4; 9 bases are shared with TRBD1. Germline values: CDR1 WNHNN, CDR2 SYGVQD (reference sequence). V lost 6 bases, J lost 1 base, and 12 bases stayed unmatched. The CDR3 has 18 amino acids. The CDR3 loop is CASRCNGTGWETNEKLFF. The CDR3, as DNA: TGCGCCAGCAGATGTAACGGGACAGGGTGGGAAACTAATGAAAAACTGTTTTTT.

The chain is built from TRBV7-9 and TRBJ2-2; D is ambiguous. This CDR3 contains 17 residues. V was clipped by 5 bases and J by 4 bases, with 20 bases between them. Per the germline V gene, CDR1 is SEHNR and CDR2 is FQNEAQ (reference sequence). The CDR3 nucleotides are TGTGCCAGCAGCCACCTCGGCCCTCAGCGACCCACCGGGGAGCTGTTTTTT. Translated: CASSHLGPQRPTGELFF.

This CDR3 is CASSQAGRGLYEQYF. CDR3 nucleotide sequence: TGCGCCAGCAGCCAAGCGGGCAGGGGGCTCTACGAGCAGTACTTC. The chain joins TRBV4-1 to TRBJ2-7; 8 positions match TRBD1. Germline lookup yields CDR1 MGHRA and CDR2 YSYEKL. The CDR3 has 15 residues. V shed 1 base, J shed 3 bases, and the junction held 5 bases outside the gene matches.

The chain combines TRBV12-3 or TRBV12-4 with TRBJ1-2; 7 bases line up with TRBD1. CDR3 length: 12 amino acids. J lost 8 bases, V lost 9 bases, and 9 bases had no gene match. The CDR3 region has the DNA TGTGCCAGTCCCGGAGACAGGGACGGCTACACCTTC. Translated, it gives CASPGDRDGYTF.

This clone was counted between two and nine times. One end of the junction is discordant with germline, which a read error may explain. The gene calls are TRBV2 and TRBJ2-3; no firm D call. The CDR3 spans 17 residues. Germline CDR1 is SNHLY and CDR2 is FYNNEI. The CDR3: CASTEGRFTTATDTQYF. DNA for the CDR3: TGTGCCAGCACTGAAGGACGGTTTACTACGGCAACAGATACGCAGTATTTT.

The V call is TRBV29-1, the J call TRBJ2-7; 9 nucleotides align to TRBD1. Germline V gene sequence: CDR1 SQVTM, CDR2 ANQGSEA. The CDR3 extends over 12 amino acids. J lost 3 bases, V lost 4 bases, and 1 base had no gene match. The CDR3 region has the DNA TGCAGCGTTGGGGACAGGGACTACGAGCAGTACTTC. Translated, it gives CSVGDRDYEQYF.

The rearrangement joins TRBV11-3 to TRBJ1-1; D gene uncertain. Trimming took off 3 bases at V and 1 base at J, with 6 bases between the two ends. The CDR3 is made up of 13 amino acids. Per germline, CDR1 SGHNT and CDR2 YENEEA. The CDR3 coding sequence is TGTGCCAGCAGCTTTTTTAAGAACACTGAAGCTTTCTTT. This gives the protein CASSFFKNTEAFF.

The chain links TRBV5-1 to TRBJ1-2; D is unresolved. This CDR3 contains 14 residues. V was trimmed by 5 bases and J by 4 bases, leaving 15 bases between them. Per germline, CDR1 SGHRS and CDR2 YFSETQ. CDR3 in DNA: TGCGCCAGCAGACTTGACCAGGAAGTCTATGGCTACACCTTC. This encodes CASRLDQEVYGYTF. Full variable domain (rest looked up from reference TRBV5-1 and TRBJ1-2): KAGVTQTPRYLIKTRGQQVTLSCSPISGHRSVSWYQQTPGQGLQFLFEYFSETQRNKGNFPGRFSGRQFSNSRSEMNVSTLELGDSALYLCASRLDQEVYGYTFGSGTRLTVV.

The J gene is TRBJ2-7, the V gene TRBV4-1; 8 bases map to TRBD1. The length of the CDR3 is 15 residues. V was clipped by 1 base and J by 6 bases; unmatched bases: 8. The germline gives CDR1 MGHRA, CDR2 YSYEKL. The CDR3 bases are TGCGCCAGCAGCCAAGCCAGCAGGGGGCGCGGCGAGCAGTACTTC. It specifies CASSQASRGRGEQYF.

This clone was counted a single time. The V and J genes are TRBV7-9 and TRBJ2-6; a weak D match, TRBD1 (5 bases). Per the germline V gene, CDR1 is SEHNR and CDR2 is FQNEAQ (reference sequence). The CDR3 is 19 amino acids. V was cut by 2 bases and J by 0 bases, with 17 bases left in between. In nucleotides, the CDR3 is TGTGCCAGCAGCTTACCACTGGGGCAGGCAGTCTCTGGGGCCAACGTCCTGACTTTC. Translated, it gives CASSLPLGQAVSGANVLTF.

In regard to this clone: The same CDR3 arises from other DNA sequences in this sample as well. J is TRBJ2-3 and V is TRBV5-1, with TRBD2 matching 12 bases. The germline CDR1 and CDR2 sequences are SGHRS and YFSETQ. The CDR3 sequence is 14 residues long. J was trimmed by 3 bases and V by 5 bases; bases with no gene match: 1. This CDR3 is CASSLAGGTDTQYF. The CDR3 DNA reads TGCGCCAGCAGTCTAGCGGGGGGGACAGATACGCAGTATTTT.

The genes are TRBV6-5 and TRBJ2-3, with D possibly being TRBD2 (6 bases). Trimming pared 6 bases from V and 5 bases from J, leaving 18 bases between. Per the germline V gene, CDR1 is MNHEY and CDR2 is SVGAGI. CDR3 length equals 15 residues. This CDR3 reads CASSRAGQGRDTQYF. The CDR3 nucleotides read TGTGCCAGCAGCCGGGCGGGGCAGGGTAGAGATACGCAGTATTTT.

The V call is TRBV5-1, the J call TRBJ2-7, with 9 nucleotides matching TRBD1. Germline V CDR1 and CDR2: SGHRS, YFSETQ. The CDR3 has 15 residues. Trimming cost V 4 bases and J 3 bases; bases outside gene matches: 8. The CDR3 DNA follows: TGCGCCAGCAGCGTGGCGACAGGGGGATACTACGAGCAGTACTTC. This sequence encodes CASSVATGGYYEQYF.

The chain has TRBV6-1 and TRBJ1-5; a weak D match, TRBD1 (6 bases). Trimming cost V 2 bases and J 0 bases, with 11 bases left between them. Germline V lookup: CDR1 MNHNS, CDR2 SASEGT. The CDR3 has 16 amino acids. The CDR3 reads CASSESPGDSNQPQHF. CDR3 DNA sequence: TGTGCCAGCAGTGAAAGCCCAGGGGATAGCAATCAGCCCCAGCATTTT.

This clone appeared once. V gene TRBV6-5 combines with J gene TRBJ2-1; 12 bases are shared with TRBD1. CDR3 size: 15 residues. With 6 bases clipped from V and 8 bases from J, the junction kept 8 bases outside the gene matches. Germline V gene lookup returns CDR1 MNHEY and CDR2 SVGAGI. CDR3 loop: CASRDQGQGAYEQFF. As DNA, the CDR3 is TGTGCCAGCAGAGACCAGGGACAGGGGGCCTATGAGCAGTTCTTC.

V and J are TRBV4-1 and TRBJ1-1, with 8 positions matching TRBD1. CDR1 is MGHRA, CDR2 YSYEKL, per germline. Trimming took 2 bases from V and 5 from J; bases not matched to a gene: 7. The CDR3 spans 15 residues. The CDR3 nucleotides read TGCGCCAGCAGCCAACCCGGACAGGGAAAGACTGAAGCTTTCTTT. This gives the protein CASSQPGQGKTEAFF.

This clone appeared a few times. J is TRBJ2-3 and V is TRBV5-1; D might be TRBD1 (6 bases). The V end lost 3 bases, the J end lost 1 base, and 18 bases lay between the germline ends. The germline V gene encodes CDR1 SGHRS and CDR2 YFSETQ. This CDR3 is built from 17 residues. The chain's CDR3 is CASSYKPTGYGTDTQYF. DNA of the CDR3: TGCGCCAGCAGCTACAAGCCTACAGGGTACGGCACAGATACGCAGTATTTT.